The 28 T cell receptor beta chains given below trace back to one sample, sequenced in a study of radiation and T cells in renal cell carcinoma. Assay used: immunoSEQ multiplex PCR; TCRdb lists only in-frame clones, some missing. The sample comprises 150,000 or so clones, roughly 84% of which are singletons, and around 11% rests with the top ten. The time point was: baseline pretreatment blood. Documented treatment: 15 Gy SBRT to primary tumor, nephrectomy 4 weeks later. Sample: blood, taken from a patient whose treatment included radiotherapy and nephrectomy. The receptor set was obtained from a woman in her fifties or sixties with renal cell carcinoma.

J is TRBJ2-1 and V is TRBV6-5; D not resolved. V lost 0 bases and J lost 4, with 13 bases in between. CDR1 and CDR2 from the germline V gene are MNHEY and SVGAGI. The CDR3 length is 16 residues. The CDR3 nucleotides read TGTGCCAGCAGTTACTCCGCTAACATGGGGTACAATGAGCAGTTCTTC. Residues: CASSYSANMGYNEQFF.

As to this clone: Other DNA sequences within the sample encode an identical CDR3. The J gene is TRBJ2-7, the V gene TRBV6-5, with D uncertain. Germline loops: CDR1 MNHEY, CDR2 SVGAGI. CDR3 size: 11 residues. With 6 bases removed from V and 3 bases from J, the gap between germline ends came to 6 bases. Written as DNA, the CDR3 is TGTGCCAGCAGAATGAACTACGAGCAGTACTTC. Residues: CASRMNYEQYF.

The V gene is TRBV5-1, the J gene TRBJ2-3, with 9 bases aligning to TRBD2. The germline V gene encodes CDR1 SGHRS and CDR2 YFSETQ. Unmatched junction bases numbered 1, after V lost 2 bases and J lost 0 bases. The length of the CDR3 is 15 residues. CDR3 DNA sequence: TGCGCCAGCAGCTTTGGACTAGCGAGCACAGATACGCAGTATTTT. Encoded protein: CASSFGLASTDTQYF. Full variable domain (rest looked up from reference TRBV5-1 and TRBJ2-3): KAGVTQTPRYLIKTRGQQVTLSCSPISGHRSVSWYQQTPGQGLQFLFEYFSETQRNKGNFPGRFSGRQFSNSRSEMNVSTLELGDSALYLCASSFGLASTDTQYFGPGTRLTVL.

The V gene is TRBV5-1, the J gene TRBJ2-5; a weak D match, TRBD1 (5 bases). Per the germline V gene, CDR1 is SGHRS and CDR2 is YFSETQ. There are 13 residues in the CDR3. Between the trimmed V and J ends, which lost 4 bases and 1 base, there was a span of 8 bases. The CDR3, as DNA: TGCGCCAGCAGCAGGGGCAGCCAAGAGACCCAGTACTTC. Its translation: CASSRGSQETQYF.

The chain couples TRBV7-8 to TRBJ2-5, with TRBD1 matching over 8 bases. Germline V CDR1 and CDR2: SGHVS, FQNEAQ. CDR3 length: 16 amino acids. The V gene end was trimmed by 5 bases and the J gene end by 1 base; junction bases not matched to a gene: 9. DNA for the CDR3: TGTGCCAGCAGCGTATCCCCCGGGACAGGCCAAGAGACCCAGTACTTC. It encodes CASSVSPGTGQETQYF.

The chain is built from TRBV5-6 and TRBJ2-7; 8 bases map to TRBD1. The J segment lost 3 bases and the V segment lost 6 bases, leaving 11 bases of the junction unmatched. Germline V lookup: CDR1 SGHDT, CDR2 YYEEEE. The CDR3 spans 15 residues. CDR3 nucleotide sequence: TGTGCCAGCACCTATTCGGACAGGGCGAACTACGAGCAGTACTTC. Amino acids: CASTYSDRANYEQYF.

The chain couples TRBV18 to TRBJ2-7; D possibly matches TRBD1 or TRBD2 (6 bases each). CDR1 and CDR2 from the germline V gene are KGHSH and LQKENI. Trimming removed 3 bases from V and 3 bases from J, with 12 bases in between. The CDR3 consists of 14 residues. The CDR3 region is CASSPGGQIYEQYF. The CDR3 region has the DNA TGTGCCAGCTCACCGGGGGGCCAAATCTACGAGCAGTACTTC. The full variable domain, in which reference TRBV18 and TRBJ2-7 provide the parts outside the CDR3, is NAGVMQNPRHLVRRRGQEARLRCSPMKGHSHVYWYRQLPEEGLKFMVYLQKENIIDESGMPKERFSAEFPKEGPSILRIQQVVRGDSAAYFCASSPGGQIYEQYFGPGTRLTVT.

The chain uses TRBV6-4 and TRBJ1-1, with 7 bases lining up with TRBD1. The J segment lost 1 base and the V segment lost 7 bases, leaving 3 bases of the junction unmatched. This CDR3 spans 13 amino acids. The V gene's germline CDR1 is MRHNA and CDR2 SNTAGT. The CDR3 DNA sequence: TGTGCCAGCACCCGACAGGGGAACACTGAAGCTTTCTTT. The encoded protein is CASTRQGNTEAFF.

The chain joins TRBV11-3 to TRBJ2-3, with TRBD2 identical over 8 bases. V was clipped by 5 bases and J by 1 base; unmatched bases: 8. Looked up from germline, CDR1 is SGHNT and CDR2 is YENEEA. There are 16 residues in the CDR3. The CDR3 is CASSQRGAGGTDTQYF. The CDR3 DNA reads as TGTGCCAGCAGCCAGCGAGGAGCGGGGGGCACAGATACGCAGTATTTT.

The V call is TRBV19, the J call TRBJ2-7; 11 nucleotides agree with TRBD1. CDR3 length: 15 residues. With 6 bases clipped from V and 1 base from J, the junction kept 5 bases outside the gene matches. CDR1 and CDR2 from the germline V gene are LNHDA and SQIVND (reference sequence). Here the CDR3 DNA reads TGTGCCAGTAGCCTCCGGGACAGGGGGTCCTACGAGCAGTACTTC. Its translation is CASSLRDRGSYEQYF.

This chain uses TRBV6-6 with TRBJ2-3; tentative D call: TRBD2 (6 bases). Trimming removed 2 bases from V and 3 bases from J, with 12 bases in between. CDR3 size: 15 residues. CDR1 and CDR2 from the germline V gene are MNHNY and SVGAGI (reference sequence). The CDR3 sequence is CASSYGGGVTDTQYF. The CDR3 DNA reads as TGTGCCAGCAGTTACGGTGGAGGGGTAACAGATACGCAGTATTTT.

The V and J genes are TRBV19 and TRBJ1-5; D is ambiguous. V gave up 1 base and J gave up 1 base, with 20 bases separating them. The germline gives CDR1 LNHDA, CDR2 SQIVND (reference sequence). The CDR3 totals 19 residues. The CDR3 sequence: CASSIVAGIGLGSNQPQHF. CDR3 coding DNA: TGTGCCAGTAGTATAGTCGCGGGTATCGGCTTAGGGAGCAATCAGCCCCAGCATTTT.

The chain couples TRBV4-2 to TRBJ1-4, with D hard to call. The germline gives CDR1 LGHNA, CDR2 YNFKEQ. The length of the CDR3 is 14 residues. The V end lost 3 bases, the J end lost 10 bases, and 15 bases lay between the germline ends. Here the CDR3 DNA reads TGTGCCAGCAGCCACTTGGACCTGGGAGTAAAACTGTTTTTT. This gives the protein CASSHLDLGVKLFF.

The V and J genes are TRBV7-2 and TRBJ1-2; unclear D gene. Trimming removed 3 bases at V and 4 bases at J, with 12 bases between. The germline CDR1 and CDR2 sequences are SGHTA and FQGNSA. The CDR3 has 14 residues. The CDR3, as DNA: TGTGCCAGCAGCTTTAGTCGGGATCTCTATGGCTACACCTTC. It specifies CASSFSRDLYGYTF.

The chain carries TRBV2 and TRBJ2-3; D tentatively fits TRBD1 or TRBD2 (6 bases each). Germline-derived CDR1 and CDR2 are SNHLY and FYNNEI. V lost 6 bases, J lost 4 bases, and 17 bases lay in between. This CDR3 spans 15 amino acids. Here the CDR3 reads CASRRSGAAADTQYF. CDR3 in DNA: TGTGCCAGCAGGCGATCGGGGGCAGCGGCAGATACGCAGTATTTT. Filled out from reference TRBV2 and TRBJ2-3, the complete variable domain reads EPEVTQTPSHQVTQMGQEVILRCVPISNHLYFYWYRQILGQKVEFLVSFYNNEISEKSEIFDDQFSVERPDGSNFTLKIRSTKLEDSAMYFCASRRSGAAADTQYFGPGTRLTVL.

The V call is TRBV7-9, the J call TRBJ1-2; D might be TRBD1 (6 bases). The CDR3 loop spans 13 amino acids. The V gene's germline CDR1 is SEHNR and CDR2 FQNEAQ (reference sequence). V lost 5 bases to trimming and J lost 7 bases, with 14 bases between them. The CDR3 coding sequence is TGTGCCAGCAGCGAGGGGGGCGGGCTTGGCTACACCTTC. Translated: CASSEGGGLGYTF.

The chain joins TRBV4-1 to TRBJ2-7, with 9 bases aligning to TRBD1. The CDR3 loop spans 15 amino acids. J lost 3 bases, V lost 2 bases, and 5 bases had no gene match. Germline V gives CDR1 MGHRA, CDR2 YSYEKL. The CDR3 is CASSQFPGQGYEQYF. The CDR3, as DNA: TGCGCCAGCAGCCAATTTCCGGGACAGGGCTACGAGCAGTACTTC.

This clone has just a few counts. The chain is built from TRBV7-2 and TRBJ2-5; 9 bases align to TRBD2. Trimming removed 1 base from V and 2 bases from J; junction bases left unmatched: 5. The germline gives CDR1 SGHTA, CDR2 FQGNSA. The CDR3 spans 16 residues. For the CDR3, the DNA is TGTGCCAGCAGCTTAGTGGGCGGGGGGGGACAAGAGACCCAGTACTTC. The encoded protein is CASSLVGGGGQETQYF. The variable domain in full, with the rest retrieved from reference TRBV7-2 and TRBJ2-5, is GAGVSQSPSNKVTEKGKDVELRCDPISGHTALYWYRQSLGQGLEFLIYFQGNSAPDKSGLPSDRFSAERTGGSVSTLTIQRTQQEDSAVYLCASSLVGGGGQETQYFGPGTRLLVL.

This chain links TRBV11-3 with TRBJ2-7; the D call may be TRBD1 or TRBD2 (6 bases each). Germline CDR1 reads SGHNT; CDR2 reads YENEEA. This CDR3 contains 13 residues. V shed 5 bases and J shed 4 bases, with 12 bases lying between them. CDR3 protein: CASSPGAGYEQYF. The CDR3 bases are TGTGCCAGCAGCCCAGGGGCGGGGTACGAGCAGTACTTC.

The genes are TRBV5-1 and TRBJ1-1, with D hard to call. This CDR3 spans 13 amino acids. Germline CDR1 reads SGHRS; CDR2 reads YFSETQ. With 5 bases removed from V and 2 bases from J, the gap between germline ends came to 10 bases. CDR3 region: CASSQLRNTEAFF. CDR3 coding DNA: TGCGCCAGCAGTCAATTACGAAACACTGAAGCTTTCTTT.

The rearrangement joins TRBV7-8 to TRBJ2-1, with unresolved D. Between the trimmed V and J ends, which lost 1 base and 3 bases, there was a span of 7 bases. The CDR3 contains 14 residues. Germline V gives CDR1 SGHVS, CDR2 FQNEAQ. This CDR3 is CASSLGPLYNEQFF. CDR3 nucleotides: TGTGCCAGCAGCTTAGGTCCCCTCTACAATGAGCAGTTCTTC.

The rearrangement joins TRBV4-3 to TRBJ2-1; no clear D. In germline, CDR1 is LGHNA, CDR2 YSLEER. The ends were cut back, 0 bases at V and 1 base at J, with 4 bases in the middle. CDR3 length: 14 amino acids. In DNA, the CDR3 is TGCGCCAGCAGCCAAGAACTGTCCTACAATGAGCAGTTCTTC. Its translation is CASSQELSYNEQFF.

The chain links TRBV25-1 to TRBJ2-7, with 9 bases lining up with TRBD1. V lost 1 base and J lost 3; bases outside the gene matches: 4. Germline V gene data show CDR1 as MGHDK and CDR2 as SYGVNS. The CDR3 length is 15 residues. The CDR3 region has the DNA TGTGCCAGCAGTGAATCTAGGACAGGGGACTACGAGCAGTACTTC. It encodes CASSESRTGDYEQYF.

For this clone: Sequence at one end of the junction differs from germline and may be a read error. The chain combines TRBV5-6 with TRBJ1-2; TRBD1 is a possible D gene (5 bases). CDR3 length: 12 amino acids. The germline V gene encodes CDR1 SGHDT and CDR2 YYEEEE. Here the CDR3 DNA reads TGTGCCAGCAGCTGGGATTACGGGGACTTCATTTTC. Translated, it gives CASSWDYGDFIF.

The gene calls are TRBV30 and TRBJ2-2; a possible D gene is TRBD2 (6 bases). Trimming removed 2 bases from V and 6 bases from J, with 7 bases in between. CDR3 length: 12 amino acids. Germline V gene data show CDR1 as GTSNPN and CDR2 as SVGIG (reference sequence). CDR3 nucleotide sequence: TGTGCCTGGAGTACGGGGGCCGGGGAGCTGTTTTTT. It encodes CAWSTGAGELFF.

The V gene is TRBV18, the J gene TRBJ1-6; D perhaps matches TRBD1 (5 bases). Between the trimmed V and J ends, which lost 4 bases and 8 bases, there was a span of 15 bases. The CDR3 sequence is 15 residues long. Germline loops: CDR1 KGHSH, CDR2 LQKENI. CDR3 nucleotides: TGTGCCAGCTCACAAAATAAATGGGGGGATTCACCCCTCCACTTT. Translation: CASSQNKWGDSPLHF.

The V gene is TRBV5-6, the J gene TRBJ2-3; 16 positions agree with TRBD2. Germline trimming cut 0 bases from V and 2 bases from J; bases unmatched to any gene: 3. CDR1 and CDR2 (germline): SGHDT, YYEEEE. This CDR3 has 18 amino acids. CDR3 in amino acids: CASSLVGTSGGATDTQYF. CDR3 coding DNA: TGTGCCAGCAGCTTGGTAGGGACTAGCGGGGGGGCCACAGATACGCAGTATTTT.

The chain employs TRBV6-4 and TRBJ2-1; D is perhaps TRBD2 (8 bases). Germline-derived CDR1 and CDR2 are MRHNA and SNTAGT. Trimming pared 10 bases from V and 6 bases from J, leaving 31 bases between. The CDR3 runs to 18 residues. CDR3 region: CANTQGNLGSGSLNEQFF. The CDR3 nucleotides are TGTGCCAACACACAGGGGAACCTCGGGAGCGGGAGCCTCAATGAGCAGTTCTTC.